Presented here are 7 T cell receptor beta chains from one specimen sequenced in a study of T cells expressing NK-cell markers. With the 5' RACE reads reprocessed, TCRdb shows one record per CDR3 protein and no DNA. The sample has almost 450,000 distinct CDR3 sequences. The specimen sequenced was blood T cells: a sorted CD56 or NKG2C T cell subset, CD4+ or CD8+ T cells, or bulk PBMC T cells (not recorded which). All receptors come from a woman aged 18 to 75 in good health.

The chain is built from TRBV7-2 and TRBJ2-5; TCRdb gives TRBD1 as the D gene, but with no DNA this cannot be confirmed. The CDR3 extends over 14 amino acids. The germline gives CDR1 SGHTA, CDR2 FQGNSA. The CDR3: CASSWGTNQETQYF.

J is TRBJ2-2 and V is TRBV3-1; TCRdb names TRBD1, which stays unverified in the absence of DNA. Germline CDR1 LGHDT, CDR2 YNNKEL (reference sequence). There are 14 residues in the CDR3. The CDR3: CASSGTGRTGELFF.

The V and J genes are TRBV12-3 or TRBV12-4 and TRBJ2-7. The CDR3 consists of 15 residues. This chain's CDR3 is CASSLIGGSSYEQYF.

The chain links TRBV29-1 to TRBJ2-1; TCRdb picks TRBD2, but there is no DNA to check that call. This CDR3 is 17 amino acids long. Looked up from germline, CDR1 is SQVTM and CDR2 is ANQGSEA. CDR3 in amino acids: CSVAGTSGIRVYNEQFF.

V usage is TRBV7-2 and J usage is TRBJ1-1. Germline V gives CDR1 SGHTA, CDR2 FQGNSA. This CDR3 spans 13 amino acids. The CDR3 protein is CASSQGRYTEAFF.

Here the CDR3 reads CASSLLAPFPGGPSTDTQYF. The V gene is TRBV6-2 or TRBV6-3, the J gene TRBJ2-3; TCRdb reports TRBD1, a call that lacks DNA to check it against. The V gene's germline CDR1 is MNHEY and CDR2 SVGEGT. The CDR3 totals 20 residues.

The CDR3 loop reads CASSHIRFATEQFF. This sequence joins TRBV7-8 and TRBJ2-1; as DNA is missing, the TRBD2 call by TCRdb cannot be tested. Germline loops: CDR1 SGHVS, CDR2 FQNEAQ. The CDR3 is made up of 14 amino acids.